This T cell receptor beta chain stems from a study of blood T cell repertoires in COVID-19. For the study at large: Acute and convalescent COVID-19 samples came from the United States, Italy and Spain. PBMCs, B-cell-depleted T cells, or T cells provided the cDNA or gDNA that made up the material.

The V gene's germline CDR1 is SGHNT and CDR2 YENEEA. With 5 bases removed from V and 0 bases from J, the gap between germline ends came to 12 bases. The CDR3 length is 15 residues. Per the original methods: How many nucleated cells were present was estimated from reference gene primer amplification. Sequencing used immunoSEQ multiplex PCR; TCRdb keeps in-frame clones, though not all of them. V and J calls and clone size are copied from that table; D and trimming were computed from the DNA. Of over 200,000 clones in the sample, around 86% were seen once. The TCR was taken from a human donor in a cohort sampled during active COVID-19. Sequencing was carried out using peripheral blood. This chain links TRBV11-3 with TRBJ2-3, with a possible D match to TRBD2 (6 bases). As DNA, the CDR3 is TGTGCCAGCAGCAACCAAGCGGGTAGCACAGATACGCAGTATTTT. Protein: CASSNQAGSTDTQYF.